This T cell receptor (beta chain) was profiled in a study of identical twins. General observations from the study: Low generation probability was overrepresented in out-of-frame alpha sequences shared by twins. Weaker excess twin sharing was seen among beta out-of-frame sequences.

The CDR3 consists of 16 residues. The V end was cut by 2 bases, the J end by 2 bases, with 14 bases between. Per germline, CDR1 SGHRS and CDR2 YFSETQ. Every sampled donor was Caucasian and healthy. MiXCR, run by TCRdb on the 5' RACE reads, gives a single entry per CDR3 protein. The sample lists about 250,000 distinct CDR3 sequences; around 8% were seen once. With respect to this clonotype: The antigen remains unidentified.

The sample was also linked to a second study, of yellow fever vaccine responses in identical twins. From that second work: Reportedly, the T cell response mounted by twins to vaccine seemed partly convergent, partly personalized.

The receptor was isolated from a woman under 30 in good health. Sequencing was carried out using CD8+ T cells sorted from blood. This chain uses TRBV5-1 with TRBJ2-1, with D hard to call. Written as DNA, the CDR3 is TGCGCCAGCAGCTTCCCGGTCGCTGGACCCTACAATGAGCAGTTCTTC. Its protein product is CASSFPVAGPYNEQFF.